Shown below are 17 T cell receptor beta chains from a single sample sequenced in a study of cytomegalovirus exposure and HLA in healthy donors. Researchers ran the PCR with 60 Vbeta and 13 Jbeta primers. TCRdb keeps only in-frame clones here, not all; method: immunoSEQ multiplex PCR. Its clone listing holds some 83,000 clones. What was sequenced was PBMCs. The receptors come from a woman aged 25 to 45 in good health and CMV-seronegative.

This sequence joins TRBV6-1 and TRBJ2-5; the match to TRBD2 covers 9 bases. This CDR3 region has 15 residues. V lost 6 bases and J lost 4; bases outside the gene matches: 9. Germline CDR1 and CDR2: MNHNS and SASEGT. In nucleotides, the CDR3 is TGTGCCAGCAGGGATCTAGCGGGGCTGCGAGAGACCCAGTACTTC. Translating gives CASRDLAGLRETQYF.

The chain carries TRBV28 and TRBJ2-7, with TRBD1 matching 8 bases. Germline V CDR1 and CDR2: MDHEN, SYDVKM. The CDR3 contains 14 residues. With 6 bases clipped from V and 5 bases from J, the junction kept 9 bases outside the gene matches. CDR3 in DNA: TGTGCCAGCAGCCTATCGGACAGGGACAACGAGCAGTACTTC. It encodes CASSLSDRDNEQYF.

The rearrangement uses TRBV11-2 and TRBJ2-7; D might be TRBD1 (6 bases). This CDR3 has 13 residues. In germline, CDR1 is SGHAT, CDR2 FQNNGV. V gave up 4 bases and J gave up 3 bases, with 10 bases separating them. The CDR3 is CASSSRDIYEQYF. The CDR3 DNA reads TGTGCCAGCAGCTCTCGGGACATCTACGAGCAGTACTTC.

V gene TRBV2 combines with J gene TRBJ1-5; no definite D call. Trimming took 1 base from V and 1 from J, leaving 11 bases between them. Germline assignment: CDR1 SNHLY and CDR2 FYNNEI. The CDR3 runs to 16 residues. CDR3 in DNA: TGTGCCAGCAGTGAAGAGGCCGCCAGGAGCAATCAGCCCCAGCATTTT. It translates to CASSEEAARSNQPQHF.

V gene TRBV7-9 combines with J gene TRBJ2-2; TRBD2 aligns across 8 bases. This CDR3 is built from 15 residues. Trimming cost V 4 bases and J 7 bases; bases outside gene matches: 8. The V gene's germline CDR1 is SEHNR and CDR2 FQNEAQ (reference sequence). CDR3 residues: CASSSTGLAGGELFF. CDR3 sequence (DNA): TGTGCCAGCAGCTCCACAGGACTAGCTGGCGGGGAGCTGTTTTTT.

This sequence joins TRBV11-2 and TRBJ2-7; tentative D call: TRBD2 (6 bases). The CDR3 runs 17 residues. The V gene's germline CDR1 is SGHAT and CDR2 FQNNGV. V lost 5 bases to trimming and J lost 3 bases, with 23 bases between them. The CDR3 DNA sequence: TGTGCCAGCAGCCCACGGACTATGGGACGGACCCGCTACGAGCAGTACTTC. It encodes CASSPRTMGRTRYEQYF.

This rearrangement joins TRBV30 to TRBJ1-1; a weak D match, TRBD1 (6 bases). The CDR3 totals 12 residues. Germline V gene data show CDR1 as GTSNPN and CDR2 as SVGIG (reference sequence). Trimming took 0 bases from V and 8 from J, leaving 10 bases between them. CDR3 in DNA: TGTGCCTGGAGTGTGTCGGGGGGCGAAGCTTTCTTT. It yields the protein CAWSVSGGEAFF.

The chain combines TRBV11-2 with TRBJ1-1, with D perhaps matching TRBD1 (5 bases). Germline values: CDR1 SGHAT, CDR2 FQNNGV. The CDR3 extends over 12 amino acids. Between the trimmed V and J ends, which lost 3 bases and 7 bases, there was a span of 9 bases. CDR3 sequence (DNA): TGTGCCAGCAGCTTGGGACTTTTTGAAGCTTTCTTT. Amino acid sequence: CASSLGLFEAFF.

The gene calls are TRBV2 and TRBJ1-2; D is uncertain. V lost 2 bases and J 9 bases, leaving 7 bases between the germline ends. This CDR3 is 11 amino acids long. Looked up from germline, CDR1 is SNHLY and CDR2 is FYNNEI. The CDR3 here is CASSENHRYTF. Written as DNA, the CDR3 is TGTGCCAGCAGTGAAAATCATCGCTACACCTTC.

The CDR3 DNA sequence: TGTGCCAGCAGTGGAGGCCAAGGGGTCACTAATGAAAAACTGTTTTTT. Translation gives CASSGGQGVTNEKLFF. The chain is built from TRBV2 and TRBJ1-4; D is perhaps TRBD1 (5 bases). Trimming left V 4 bases short and J 2 bases short, with 14 bases between. The CDR3 covers 16 residues. Germline V lookup: CDR1 SNHLY, CDR2 FYNNEI.

The V gene is TRBV19, the J gene TRBJ2-5; TRBD2 agrees at 7 bases. V trimming: 2 bases; J trimming: 5 bases; junction bases outside the gene matches: 8. Germline V gene lookup returns CDR1 LNHDA and CDR2 SQIVND (reference sequence). This CDR3 contains 15 residues. CDR3 amino acids: CASSIQPGRAETQYF. The DNA of the CDR3 is TGTGCCAGTAGTATACAACCGGGGAGGGCTGAGACCCAGTACTTC.

The chain combines TRBV4-2 with TRBJ2-5, with TRBD1 as a possible D gene (6 bases). The J call may not be correct, given that the DNA end is closer to TRBJ2-7. The CDR3 runs to 17 residues. Germline CDR1 LGHNA, CDR2 YNFKEQ. The DNA for the CDR3 is TGTGCCAGCAGCCAAGGAACTCTGACAGGTACACCCTACGAGCAGTACTTC. This translates into CASSQGTLTGTPYEQYF.

The chain links TRBV6-5 to TRBJ2-7, with 8 bases aligning to TRBD1. Germline trimming cut 4 bases from V and 3 bases from J; bases unmatched to any gene: 8. This CDR3 spans 15 amino acids. Looked up from germline, CDR1 is MNHEY and CDR2 is SVGAGI. Written as DNA, the CDR3 is TGTGCCAGCAGTTCCCAGGGGGCGAAAGGCTACGAGCAGTACTTC. Its translation: CASSSQGAKGYEQYF.

The V call is TRBV11-2, the J call TRBJ2-1, with a tentative D call TRBD2 (6 bases). The germline V gene encodes CDR1 SGHAT and CDR2 FQNNGV. V lost 4 bases to trimming and J lost 4 bases, with 14 bases between them. This CDR3 is built from 15 residues. Here the CDR3 DNA reads TGTGCCAGCAGCTCCCCGGGACGGGGGTACAATGAGCAGTTCTTC. Amino acid sequence: CASSSPGRGYNEQFF.

The genes are TRBV30 and TRBJ2-1, with 11 bases identical to TRBD2. Germline CDR1 reads GTSNPN; CDR2 reads SVGIG (reference sequence). This CDR3 spans 14 amino acids. Losses at the gene ends were 3 bases for V and 6 bases for J; bases not matched to a gene: 4. CDR3 loop: CAWRLAGGPNEQFF. The CDR3 DNA sequence: TGTGCCTGGAGGCTAGCGGGAGGCCCCAATGAGCAGTTCTTC.

The chain carries TRBV6-1 and TRBJ1-2, with 9 positions matching TRBD1. The germline V gene encodes CDR1 MNHNS and CDR2 SASEGT. The ends lost 6 bases at V and 7 bases at J; junction bases unmatched: 3. There are 12 residues in the CDR3. CDR3 in amino acids: CASSETGGGYTF. DNA of the CDR3: TGTGCCAGCAGCGAGACAGGGGGTGGCTACACCTTC.

Written as DNA, the CDR3 is TGTGCCAGCAGCTTAGCAGGCAGGGACACTGAAGCTTTCTTT. Translation gives CASSLAGRDTEAFF. The chain recombines TRBV7-8 with TRBJ1-1; D perhaps matches TRBD1 (5 bases). Germline CDR1 reads SGHVS; CDR2 reads FQNEAQ. The V gene lost 0 bases and the J gene lost 3 bases, with 8 bases spanning the gap. There are 14 residues in the CDR3.